This passage covers 5 T cell receptor beta chains from one sample sequenced in a study of naive and memory T cell subsets. The beta constant-region primer was an equimolar mix of two oligonucleotides covering TRBC1 and TRBC2. Four rounds of PCR amplified the ligated cDNA using nested alpha and beta constant-region primers plus SP2. TCRdb processed the UMI-ligation and nested PCR reads anew with MiXCR; each CDR3 protein has one entry. This sample has fewer than 9,500 distinct CDR3 sequences; 28% occur once, and the top ten carry 50% to 60%. The source material was CD8+ TEMRA cells from blood. The subset denotes: effector memory re-expressing CD45RA, CD45RA+ CD27-. All receptors come from a human donor in good health.

This clonotype was detected only a few times. The chain links TRBV20-1 to TRBJ1-1; D uncertain. The CDR3 length is 11 residues. Trimming removed 6 bases from V and 11 bases from J, with 16 bases in between. CDR1 and CDR2 from the germline V gene are DFQATT and SNEGSKA (reference sequence). CDR3 DNA sequence: TGCAGTGCCTTAGGTGGGTTGGGGGCTTTCTTT. Translated: CSALGGLGAFF.

The chain employs TRBV29-1 and TRBJ2-1, with D perhaps matching TRBD2 (6 bases). This CDR3 has 13 amino acids. Trimming left V 4 bases short and J 12 bases short, with 19 bases between. CDR1 is SQVTM, CDR2 ANQGSEA, per germline. CDR3 in DNA: TGCAGCGTTGGCCCCGCGGGGAGAAAGGGGCAGTTCTTC. It yields the protein CSVGPAGRKGQFF.

By proportion, this clonotype is large. The genes are TRBV4-1 and TRBJ2-1; the match to TRBD2 covers 9 bases. The V gene's germline CDR1 is MGHRA and CDR2 YSYEKL. There are 16 residues in the CDR3. Trimming cost V 1 base and J 9 bases; bases outside gene matches: 10. CDR3 bases: TGCGCCAGCAGCCAAGTCCCCAAGACTAGCGGCGGTGAGCAGTTCTTC. Translating it yields CASSQVPKTSGGEQFF.

J is TRBJ2-1 and V is TRBV9; the D is unclear. Germline-derived CDR1 and CDR2 are SGDLS and YYNGEE. The V gene lost 2 bases and the J gene lost 10 bases, with 25 bases spanning the gap. This CDR3 has 17 amino acids. The CDR3 region is CASSVSFRLTPVREQFF. The CDR3 DNA sequence: TGTGCCAGCAGCGTTTCTTTCCGTTTGACACCGGTACGGGAGCAGTTCTTC.

The chain joins TRBV5-1 to TRBJ2-7, with 11 bases matching TRBD2. Germline V lookup: CDR1 SGHRS, CDR2 YFSETQ. V was pared by 4 bases and J by 3 bases, with 3 bases of the junction left unmatched. The CDR3 sequence is 14 residues long. CDR3 sequence: CASSGGTSGYEQYF. DNA of the CDR3: TGCGCCAGCAGCGGTGGGACTAGCGGCTACGAGCAGTACTTC.